A selection of T cell receptor beta chains follows, all from one sample in a study of blood T cell repertoires in COVID-19. Sequencing used immunoSEQ multiplex PCR; TCRdb keeps in-frame clones, though not all of them. The table lists a few hundred thousand clones, more than 85% of them singletons, with 6% to 9% in the top ten. Sequenced sample: peripheral blood. Source of these receptors: a woman aged 70 to 79 with active or convalescent COVID-19. Each CDR3 is given with its conserved first and last residue. D genes are given only for firm matches. The size of a clone is reported for some rows only, either as once, few or many, or as a class for expanded clones.

clone_size,j_call,v_call,d_call,cdr3_nt,cdr3_aa
-,TRBJ1-1,TRBV6-1,-,TGTGCCAGCAGTGAACCCACAGGGAACACTGAAGCTTTCTTT,CASSEPTGNTEAFF
-,TRBJ1-5,TRBV7-2,-,TGTGCCAGCAGCGTCGATAGAGGAAGCAATCAGCCCCAGCATTTT,CASSVDRGSNQPQHF
once,TRBJ2-7,TRBV5-1,-,TGCGCCAGCAGGTCTGGCGGGGACGAGCAGTACTTC,CASRSGGDEQYF
-,TRBJ2-3,TRBV12-5,TRBD1,TGTGCTAGTGGTCGGACAGGGGGGGCAGATACGCAGTATTTT,CASGRTGGADTQYF
-,TRBJ2-4,TRBV6-5,-,TGTGCCAGCAGTTTAAATTTAGCCAAAAACATTCAGTACTTC,CASSLNLAKNIQYF
once,TRBJ1-4,TRBV5-1,-,TGCGCCAGCAGCCCTGTAGCGGGGGCGCCTGAAAAACTGTTTTTT,CASSPVAGAPEKLFF
-,TRBJ1-2,TRBV6-1,-,TGTGCCAGCATCCACAGGGAGGGGGGAGATGGCTACACCTTC,CASIHREGGDGYTF
-,TRBJ1-5,TRBV19,-,TGTGCCAGTAGTCCAACCCACAGGGTTAGCAATCAGCCCCAGCATTTT,CASSPTHRVSNQPQHF
-,TRBJ1-2,TRBV12-3/TRBV12-4,-,TGTGCCAGCAGCTCAGGGATGGGCTACACCTTC,CASSSGMGYTF
-,TRBJ2-1,TRBV5-6,TRBD1,TGTGCCAGCAGCGCCGGGACAGCCTCCTACAATGAGCAGTTCTTC,CASSAGTASYNEQFF
once,TRBJ1-1,TRBV28,-,TGTGCCAGCAGTTTTGCCGGGACATTTAACACTGAAGCTTTCTTT,CASSFAGTFNTEAFF
-,TRBJ2-2,TRBV18,-,TGTGCCAGCTCGGCGCAGGGGAACACCGGGGAGCTGTTTTTT,CASSAQGNTGELFF
-,TRBJ2-2,TRBV27,TRBD2,TGTGCCAGCAGCCCTCCGACTAGCTTAAACACCGGGGAGCTGTTTTTT,CASSPPTSLNTGELFF
-,TRBJ1-2,TRBV6-6,-,TGTGCCAGCCTCCCGATCAGGCATCTCAGTGGCTACACCTTC,CASLPIRHLSGYTF
-,TRBJ2-5,TRBV7-2,-,TGTGCCAGCGGAGAGGGGACCCAGTACTTC,CASGEGTQYF
-,TRBJ2-2,TRBV5-1,-,TGCGCCAGCAGCTTGGCCCCACAACGCACCGGGGAGCTGTTTTTT,CASSLAPQRTGELFF
once,TRBJ1-2,TRBV7-6,TRBD1,TGTGCCAGCAGCATCTTCTCCGGGACAGGCTATGGCTACACCTTC,CASSIFSGTGYGYTF
-,TRBJ2-2,TRBV4-2,TRBD2,TGTGCCAGCAGCCAAGTGGGACTAGCGGGCACCGGGGAGCTGTTTTTT,CASSQVGLAGTGELFF
-,TRBJ2-5,TRBV7-2,TRBD2,TGTGCCAGCAGCTTAGGGGGCCTAGCGGGGCAAGAGACCCAGTACTTC,CASSLGGLAGQETQYF
-,TRBJ1-2,TRBV19,-,TGTGCCAGTACCCTAGGCGGAAGCTACACCTTC,CASTLGGSYTF
-,TRBJ2-6,TRBV7-2,TRBD1,TGTGCCAGCAGCTTAGTTAGGGGGCGGGTAATTGGGGCCAACGTCCTGACTTTC,CASSLVRGRVIGANVLTF
-,TRBJ2-3,TRBV20-1,TRBD1,TGCAGCAGGGGGACAGATACGCAGTATTTT,CSRGTDTQYF
once,TRBJ2-1,TRBV7-3,-,TGTGCCAGCAATCGCGGGACGGAATACAATGAGCAGTTCTTC,CASNRGTEYNEQFF
once,TRBJ1-1,TRBV6-5,TRBD1,TGTGCCAGCAGCTCACCCGGGACAGGGGACGAAGCTTTCTTT,CASSSPGTGDEAFF
-,TRBJ1-1,TRBV4-1,-,TGCGCCAGCAGCACACGAGGGGGATCGCTGATAACTGAAGCTTTCTTT,CASSTRGGSLITEAFF
-,TRBJ1-3,TRBV19,-,TGTGCCAGTGGAGGTAGCAGGTCCGGAAACACCATATATTTT,CASGGSRSGNTIYF
-,TRBJ2-1,TRBV24-1,TRBD2,TGTGCCACCAGTGATTCAGGACTAGCGGAGAGCTCCTACAATGAGCAGTTCTTC,CATSDSGLAESSYNEQFF
-,TRBJ2-1,TRBV4-2,-,TGTGCCAGCAGCCGAGCGGCGGGGGCCACCGGGAACAATGAGCAGTTCTTC,CASSRAAGATGNNEQFF
-,TRBJ1-2,TRBV9,TRBD1,TGTGCCAGCAGCGTAGTAGGACAGGGCGCGATTGGCTACACCTTC,CASSVVGQGAIGYTF
-,TRBJ1-5,TRBV6-5,TRBD1,TGTGCCGGCCGGACAGGGGGACAGCCCCAGCATTTT,CAGRTGGQPQHF
few,TRBJ1-2,TRBV19,-,TGTGCCAGTAGTGTACGACAGGAGAGCGATGGCTACACCTTC,CASSVRQESDGYTF
-,TRBJ1-1,TRBV19,TRBD1,TGTGCCAGTAGTATAGTCAGGGGGCAGGGTGAAGCTTTCTTT,CASSIVRGQGEAFF
-,TRBJ1-4,TRBV5-1,TRBD1,TGCGCCAGCAGGATCTGGACAGGGGGCAGTACTAATGAAAAACTGTTTTTT,CASRIWTGGSTNEKLFF
-,TRBJ1-4,TRBV4-3,TRBD1,TGCGCCAGCAGCCCCTCGGGACAGGGAAATGAAAAACTGTTTTTT,CASSPSGQGNEKLFF
-,TRBJ1-2,TRBV19,TRBD1,TGTGCCAGTAGGCTTCTACCGGGACAGGGGAAGGGCTACACCTTC,CASRLLPGQGKGYTF
-,TRBJ2-7,TRBV24-1,TRBD1,TGTGCCACCAGTGATTCTAAGGGGAGGGACAGGGCCTACGAGCAGTACTTC,CATSDSKGRDRAYEQYF
-,TRBJ1-1,TRBV3-1/TRBV3-2,-,TGTGCCAGCAGCCAGCCCCGGGGGGCGGAGAACACTGAAGCTTTCTTT,CASSQPRGAENTEAFF
once,TRBJ2-7,TRBV5-5,-,TGTGCCAGCAGTCCACTGCTAGGGGGACCTACCTACTTC,CASSPLLGGPTYF
-,TRBJ2-6,TRBV29-1,-,TGCAGCGTTGATCCTGGGGGGTCTGGGGCCAACGTCCTGACTTTC,CSVDPGGSGANVLTF
-,TRBJ1-3,TRBV6-5,-,TGTGCCAGCAGCGCGGAGTACTACTCTGGAAACACCATATATTTT,CASSAEYYSGNTIYF
once,TRBJ1-4,TRBV19,-,TGTGCCGCCGGGGCAACTAATGAAAAACTGTTTTTT,CAAGATNEKLFF
-,TRBJ1-3,TRBV5-6,-,TGTGCCAGCAGCTTGGTGGAGCCTAGGGGCACCATATATTTT,CASSLVEPRGTIYF
-,TRBJ1-1,TRBV5-1,TRBD1,TGCGCCAGCAGAGGACAGGGGGTTATTGAAGCTTTCTTT,CASRGQGVIEAFF
-,TRBJ2-1,TRBV3-1/TRBV3-2,-,TGTGCCAGTCTGCCCCAGGGGAAATCCTACAATGAGCAGTTCTTC,CASLPQGKSYNEQFF
-,TRBJ1-1,TRBV5-1,-,TGCGCCAGCAGCTTGGCCCCGGCAGGCGGGAGCACTGAAGCTTTCTTT,CASSLAPAGGSTEAFF
-,TRBJ2-2,TRBV7-3,-,TGTGCCAGCAGCCTTCGAGGGACGAACACCGGGGAGCTGTTTTTT,CASSLRGTNTGELFF
-,TRBJ1-5,TRBV6-5,-,TGTGCCAACGATGGGGCAGGCCGTCAGCCCCAGCATTTT,CANDGAGRQPQHF
-,TRBJ2-5,TRBV10-3,-,TGTGCCGCCACAGGGAAGGTGGAAGAGACCCAGTACTTC,CAATGKVEETQYF
-,TRBJ2-7,TRBV6-5,TRBD1,TGTGCCAGCAATCCGGGACAGGGCCCCGAGCAGTACTTC,CASNPGQGPEQYF
-,TRBJ1-2,TRBV2,-,TGTGCCAGCACTCTCACCAGACAGGTTAATTATGGCTACACCTTC,CASTLTRQVNYGYTF
-,TRBJ1-3,TRBV9,-,TGTGCCAGCAAGGACATCTCTGGAAACACCATATATTTT,CASKDISGNTIYF
once,TRBJ1-5,TRBV29-1,-,TGCAGCGTAAATACGGCGGGGCAGGGCCAACAGCATTTT,CSVNTAGQGQQHF
-,TRBJ1-1,TRBV12-3/TRBV12-4,-,TGTGCCTCGTGGGCCTTGGGAGGGTTGGAGGCTTTCTTT,CASWALGGLEAFF
-,TRBJ1-1,TRBV10-3,TRBD1,TGTGCCATCAAAACAGGGGCCACTGAAGCTTTCTTT,CAIKTGATEAFF
-,TRBJ2-4,TRBV3-1/TRBV3-2,TRBD2,TGTGCCAGCAGCCAAGAAGCGTGGGTAGCGGGTGCGAACATTCAGTACTTC,CASSQEAWVAGANIQYF
-,TRBJ2-5,TRBV11-2,-,TGTGCCAGCAGCTTACTACAGGGGGGGGTGGAGACCCAGTACTTC,CASSLLQGGVETQYF
-,TRBJ1-1,TRBV6-5,-,TGTGCCAGCAGTAGGGGACACGCCATCACTGAAGCTTTCTTT,CASSRGHAITEAFF
-,TRBJ1-3,TRBV6-5,TRBD1,TGTGCCAGCAGTTACAGGGGGCAGACTGGAAACACCATATATTTT,CASSYRGQTGNTIYF
-,TRBJ2-5,TRBV18,TRBD2,TGTGCCAGCTCACGCTCAGCGGGGGAAAAGAAAGAGACCCAGTACTTC,CASSRSAGEKKETQYF
-,TRBJ2-7,TRBV6-1,TRBD1,TGTGCCAGCAGTGAAGGGACCGGGACAGGGACCTACGAGCAGTACTTC,CASSEGTGTGTYEQYF